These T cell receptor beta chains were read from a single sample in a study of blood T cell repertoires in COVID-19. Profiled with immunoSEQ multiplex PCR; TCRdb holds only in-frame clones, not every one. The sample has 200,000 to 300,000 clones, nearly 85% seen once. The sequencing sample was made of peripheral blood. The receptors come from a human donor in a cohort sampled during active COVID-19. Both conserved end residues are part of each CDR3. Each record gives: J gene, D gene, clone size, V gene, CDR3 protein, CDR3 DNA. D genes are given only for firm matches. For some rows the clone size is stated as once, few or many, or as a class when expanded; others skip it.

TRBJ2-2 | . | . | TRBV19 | CASRHPTGELFF | TGTGCCAGTAGACACCCTACCGGGGAGCTGTTTTTT
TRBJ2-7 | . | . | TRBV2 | CASRRTAYEQYF | TGTGCCAGCAGAAGGACAGCCTACGAGCAGTACTTC
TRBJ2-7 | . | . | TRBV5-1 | CASSSFSYEQYF | TGCGCCAGCAGCTCCTTCTCCTACGAGCAGTACTTC
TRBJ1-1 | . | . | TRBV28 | CASSFLTEAFF | TGTGCCAGCAGTTTTTTAACTGAAGCTTTCTTT
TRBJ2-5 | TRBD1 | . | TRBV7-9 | CASSFRGRWETQYF | TGTGCCAGCAGCTTTAGGGGGCGCTGGGAGACCCAGTACTTC
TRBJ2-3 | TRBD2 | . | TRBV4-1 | CASSQGLAESTDTQYF | TGCGCCAGCAGCCAAGGACTAGCGGAGAGCACAGATACGCAGTATTTT
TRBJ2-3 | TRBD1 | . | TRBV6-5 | CASRNRDRGTDTQYF | TGTGCCAGCAGAAACCGGGACAGGGGTACCGATACGCAGTATTTT
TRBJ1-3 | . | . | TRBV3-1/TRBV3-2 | CASSQVPGLSGNTIYF | TGTGCCAGCAGCCAAGTTCCTGGACTGTCTGGAAACACCATATATTTT
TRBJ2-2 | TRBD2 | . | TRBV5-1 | CASSFSSGMNTGELFF | TGCGCCAGCAGCTTCTCTAGCGGAATGAACACCGGGGAGCTGTTTTTT
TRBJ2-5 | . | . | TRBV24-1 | CATSGDYQETQYF | TGTGCCACCAGTGGCGACTACCAAGAGACCCAGTACTTC
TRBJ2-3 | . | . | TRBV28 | CASSLEDSGLDTQYF | TGTGCCAGCAGTTTAGAGGACAGTGGTTTGGATACGCAGTATTTT
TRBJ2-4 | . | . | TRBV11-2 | CASSLDRGGIQYF | TGTGCCAGCAGCTTAGACAGGGGTGGCATTCAGTACTTC
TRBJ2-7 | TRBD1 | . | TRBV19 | CASSLAGGYEQYF | TGTGCCAGTAGCTTAGCAGGGGGCTACGAGCAGTACTTC
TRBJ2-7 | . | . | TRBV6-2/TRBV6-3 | CASSNRRARSSYEQYF | TGTGCCAGCAGCAACCGCAGGGCCCGGAGCTCCTACGAGCAGTACTTC
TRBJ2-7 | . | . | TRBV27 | CASSLREIGGYEQYF | TGTGCCAGCAGCCTAAGGGAGATAGGGGGCTACGAGCAGTACTTC
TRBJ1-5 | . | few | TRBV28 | CASSRPGTGGQPQHF | TGTGCCAGCAGTCGTCCAGGGACGGGGGGTCAGCCCCAGCATTTT
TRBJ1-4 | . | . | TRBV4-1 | CASSQEGRIKTNEKLFF | TGCGCCAGCAGCCAAGAAGGCAGGATTAAGACTAATGAAAAACTGTTTTTT
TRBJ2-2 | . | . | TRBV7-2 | CASSFATGIGELFF | TGTGCCAGCAGCTTCGCTACAGGGATCGGGGAGCTGTTTTTT
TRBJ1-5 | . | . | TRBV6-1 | CASSESRRNQPQHF | TGTGCCAGCAGTGAATCACGGAGAAATCAGCCCCAGCATTTT
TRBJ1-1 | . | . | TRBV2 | CASSETRESAFF | TGTGCCAGCAGTGAAACCCGGGAGTCAGCTTTCTTT
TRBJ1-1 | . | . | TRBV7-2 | CASTPRGVLEAFF | TGTGCCAGCACCCCTCGGGGGGTTCTAGAAGCTTTCTTT
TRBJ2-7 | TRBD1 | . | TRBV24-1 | CATSDSTGAEQYF | TGTGCCACCAGTGACTCCACAGGGGCCGAGCAGTACTTC
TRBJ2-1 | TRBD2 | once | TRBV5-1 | CASSLGSGRAGNEQFF | TGCGCCAGCAGCTTGGGAAGCGGGAGGGCCGGGAATGAGCAGTTCTTC
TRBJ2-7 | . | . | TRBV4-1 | CASSDSLSYEQYF | TGCGCCAGCAGCGACAGCCTCTCCTACGAGCAGTACTTC
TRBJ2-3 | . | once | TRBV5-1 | CASSLVAARVTDTQYF | TGCGCCAGCAGCTTGGTCGCTGCCAGGGTCACAGATACGCAGTATTTT
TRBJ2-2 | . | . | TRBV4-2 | CASSQDGAGRTGELFF | TGTGCCAGCAGCCAAGATGGGGCAGGGCGGACCGGGGAGCTGTTTTTT
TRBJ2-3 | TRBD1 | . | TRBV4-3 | CASSQSTGTGPRDTQYF | TGCGCCAGCAGCCAGAGTACGGGGACAGGCCCCCGGGATACGCAGTATTTT
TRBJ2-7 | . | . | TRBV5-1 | CASSLGGDNRAEQYF | TGCGCCAGCAGCCTTGGTGGGGACAATCGGGCCGAGCAGTACTTC
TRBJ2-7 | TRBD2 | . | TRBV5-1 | CASSLTSSGSHNHEQYF | TGCGCCAGCAGCTTGACGTCTAGCGGGAGCCATAATCACGAGCAGTACTTC
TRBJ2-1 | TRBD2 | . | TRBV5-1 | CASSSDGGVKGFF | TGCGCCAGCAGCTCCGATGGGGGGGTTAAAGGGTTCTTC
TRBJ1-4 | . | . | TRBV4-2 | CASSQVGNEKLFF | TGTGCCAGCAGCCAGGTCGGTAATGAAAAACTGTTTTTT
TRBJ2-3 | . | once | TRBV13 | CASSLTPGGSTDTQYF | TGTGCCAGCAGCCTGACGCCAGGGGGGAGCACAGATACGCAGTATTTT
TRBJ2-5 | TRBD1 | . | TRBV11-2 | CASSLDRGETQYF | TGTGCCAGCAGCTTAGACAGGGGGGAGACCCAGTACTTC
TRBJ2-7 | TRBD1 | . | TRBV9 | CASSATLGTVGEQYF | TGTGCCAGCAGCGCGACCCTAGGGACAGTGGGCGAGCAGTACTTC
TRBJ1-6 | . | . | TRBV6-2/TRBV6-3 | CASSYPGAPLHF | TGTGCCAGCAGTTACCCCGGGGCACCCCTCCACTTT
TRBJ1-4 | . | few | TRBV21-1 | CASRLEGGNEKLFF | TGTGCCAGCAGGCTGGAAGGGGGCAATGAAAAACTGTTTTTT
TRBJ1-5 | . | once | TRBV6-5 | CASSWSRNQPQHF | TGTGCCAGCAGCTGGTCGAGGAATCAGCCCCAGCATTTT
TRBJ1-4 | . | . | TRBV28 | CASIPGGPNEKLFF | TGTGCCAGCATCCCGGGGGGGCCTAATGAAAAACTGTTTTTT
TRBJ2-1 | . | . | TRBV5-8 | CASSLAQVSEQFF | TGTGCCAGCAGCTTGGCACAAGTTTCTGAGCAGTTCTTC